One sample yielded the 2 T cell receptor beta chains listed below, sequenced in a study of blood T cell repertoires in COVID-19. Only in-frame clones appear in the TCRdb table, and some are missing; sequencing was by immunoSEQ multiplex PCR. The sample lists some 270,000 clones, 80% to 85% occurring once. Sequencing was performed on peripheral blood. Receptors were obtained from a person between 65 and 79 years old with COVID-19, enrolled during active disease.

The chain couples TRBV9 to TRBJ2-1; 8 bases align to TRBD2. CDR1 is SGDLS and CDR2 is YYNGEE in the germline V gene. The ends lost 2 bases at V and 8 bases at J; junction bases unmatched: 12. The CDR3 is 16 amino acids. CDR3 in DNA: TGTGCCAGCAGCGTGACCGGGACTAGGACGGTCTATGAGCAGTTCTTC. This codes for CASSVTGTRTVYEQFF.

CDR3 sequence reads: CASSPGRAGANVLTF. DNA of the CDR3: TGTGCCAGCAGCCCGGGGAGGGCTGGGGCCAACGTCCTGACTTTC. The rearrangement joins TRBV11-3 to TRBJ2-6, with 7 bases that match TRBD2. The germline CDR1 and CDR2 sequences are SGHNT and YENEEA. This CDR3 has 15 amino acids. Trimming at V came to 5 bases and at J to 2 bases, leaving 3 bases not matched to a gene.